The entry that follows covers one T cell receptor beta chain sequence. Its recognized antigen is unknown. One base away there is no much larger clone; base qualities are not given. Library method: the immunoSEQ multiplex PCR assay. In most patients, genomic DNA was isolated using the Qiagen DNeasy Blood and Tissue Kit and sent frozen to Adaptive Biotechnologies for TCR sequencing. Adaptive Biotechnologies carried out high-throughput TCR-beta CDR3 sequencing of genomic DNA for most patients. Per the source publication's procedure: TCR sequencing data were retrieved from Adaptive's ImmunoSEQ software for 15 to 20 patients, whereas a few other patients were processed with MiXCR and VDJtools. To correct CD4 versus CD8 sorting errors, any sequence found in both subsets at a frequency ratio below 5:1 was removed. CDR3 nucleotide sequences shared between donor and recipient were removed because the origin of such sequences could not be assigned. At least 2-fold expansion over unstimulated cells and a minimum CFSE-low frequency of 0.002% (template counts) or 0.001% (read counts) were required for clones to be classified as alloreactive. Clones were considered mappable if detected in sequenced pre-transplant spleen, lymph node, or MLR CFSE-low populations of the donor or recipient. Cumulative frequency of alloreactive clones was calculated as a percentage of all sequences weighted by copy number. TCRdb limited this immuneACCESS table to in-frame rearrangements with V and J called. A share of clones is missing; checked studies link under half to unresolved V genes, and the rest is unexplained. That table supplies the V and J calls and clone size; D and trimming were determined from the DNA. The sample records approximately 70,000 clones, over 70% of which are singletons. Of the sample, less than 0.45% falls within the top ten clones.

These data originate in a study of graft-versus-host responses after intestinal transplantation (dated by TCRdb to the early 2020s). About the investigation overall: The transplants that recipients got were multivisceral, liver-intestinal, or isolated intestinal. Every recipient was given anti-thymocyte globulin induction, followed by around three years of maintenance tacrolimus and steroids. After intestinal transplantation, graft-versus-host and host-versus-graft alloreactive T cell clones were followed in the graft, circulation and bone marrow using bulk TCR-beta CDR3 sequencing. Alloreactive clones were identified by sequencing pre-transplant mixed lymphocyte reaction products and comparing these products with unstimulated pre-transplant donor and recipient T cells. The cohort enrolled some 24 intestinal transplant recipients, one of whom was a retransplant, and a few patients without pretransplant specimens were excluded. Donor T cell macrochimerism was defined as a peak of at least 4% donor T cells among recipient peripheral blood mononuclear cells. Rather than going through the commercial service, samples from three later patients were sequenced in-house on an Illumina MiSeq and processed with MiXCR.

Taken with the paper, the label for time point translates to: cells obtained before transplantation from donor or recipient. CD3+CD4+ and CD3+CD8+ populations were FACS-sorted from unstimulated pre-transplant donor and recipient cells taken from spleen or lymph nodes. Relative to germline, V is 0 bases shorter and J is 4 bases shorter, with 15 bases between their ends. The CDR3 starts with the cysteine, ends with the phenylalanine, and has 16 residues. Just CDR3 DNA is preserved here, 48 bases in frame from base 1. The germline V gene (reference sequence) supplies CDR1 MNHNY and CDR2 SVGAGI. Overall study outcomes, separate from this receptor: The relatively low number and heterogeneity of intestinal transplant patients limited the conclusions. Patients with donor T cell macrochimerism had high GvH to HvG T cell clonal ratios in their allografts. GvH clones were detected in recipient bone marrow, and some appeared earlier in ileal mucosa or blood, consistent with an intestinal mucosal origin. Early after transplant, peak levels of circulating GvH clones were associated with declines in HvG clones.

The chain couples TRBV6-6 to TRBJ1-2; D gene: possibly TRBD1, on 5 matching bases. The sample consisted of unstimulated CD4+ T cells sorted from spleen or lymph node cells, taken before transplant. This sequence originates from a human donor who was the organ donor for an intestinal transplant. The nucleotide sequence is given as TGTGCCAGCAGTTACTCGACGCAGGGCGGAAGCTATGGCTACACCTTC. Protein translation: CASSYSTQGGSYGYTF.